Sequencing of this TCR beta chain was carried out in a study of blood T cell repertoires in COVID-19 (dated by TCRdb to 2018 to 2020). Broadly, across the study: Samples from collaborators originated in the United States, Italy and Spain and spanned both the acute and convalescent phases of COVID-19. The dataset comprised deeply sampled blood TCRbeta repertoires from subjects exposed to, actively infected with, or recovered from COVID-19. The prospective study material was composed of cDNA or gDNA derived from T cells, B-cell-depleted T cells, or PBMCs. The repertoires were released in a freely available public database intended as a resource for research on the immune response to SARS-CoV-2. Where available, HLA class I and class II types were taken from metadata supplied by the sample provider and were not determined by assay-based typing. A de-identified subject ID, COVID-19 status, age in years and sex were almost always included in the sample metadata. The samples were drawn from two sources: the first 160 participants of the ongoing ImmuneRACE study, and 950 to 1,500 subjects contributed by 6 global collaborators. Broad study findings and their caveats: The quantity of clinical and demographic metadata differed by source and by participant and was supplied without curation.

CDR1 and CDR2 are read off the germline V gene as MGHDK and SYGVNS. The CDR3 numbers 15 residues from cysteine through phenylalanine. The entry retains the CDR3 DNA only, 45 bases that are in frame from base 1. Relative to germline, V is missing 8 bases and J is missing 6 bases, with 12 bases of the junction outside any gene match. As regards this clone: Its binding antigen is unknown. There are no base qualities to consult, and no much larger clone falls within one base.

The immunoSEQ Assay, a bias-controlled multiplex PCR, was used to amplify TCRbeta CDR3 regions from genomic DNA. From the authors' description of their analysis: The number of nucleated cells in each sample was estimated from the amplification of reference gene primers within the assay. Sequence reads were collapsed and filtered to measure the absolute abundance of every unique TCRbeta CDR3 rearrangement. For each sample, productive Simpson clonality was calculated as the square root of Simpson's diversity index across productive rearrangements. TCRdb took this table from immuneACCESS and kept in-frame rearrangements with V and J called. Such tables lack part of the clones; where checked against another copy, unresolved V genes explain under half of the gap, and the rest is unexplained. The V and J calls and the clone size are those of that table, but D and trimming were determined from the DNA. The sample table shows more than 250,000 clones, and roughly 84% are seen once. Around 9.1% of the sample belongs to the ten largest clones.

Whole blood was collected in K2EDTA tubes by collaborating institutions according to the institutions' own protocols. For TCRbeta analysis, collaborators shipped samples in one of three forms: frozen whole blood, isolated PBMCs, or DNA extracted from either of those sample types. Sequencing was performed on peripheral blood. The chain was built from TRBV25-1 and TRBJ2-1; TRBD2 matches 8 bases in the middle. The TCR sequence derives from a human donor in a cohort sampled during active COVID-19. The DNA sequence is TGTGCCAGCTGCGCGTCGGGGGGGCCAGGCAATGAGCAGTTCTTC. Translated, it reads CASCASGGPGNEQFF.